The 14 T cell receptor beta chains in this list originate from one sample, sequenced in a study of Graves' ophthalmopathy and Graves' hyperthyroidism. RNA transcripts were the source from which TCR beta CDR3 regions were amplified. Second-round multiplex PCR came after first-round RT-PCR with HTBI primers. TCRdb independently ran MiXCR on the multiplex PCR reads; one entry per CDR3 protein. The sample records more than 1,000,000 distinct CDR3 sequences, 35% to 45% being singletons. Sequencing used peripheral blood or thyroid tissue (not recorded which). Receptors were obtained from an adult man with Graves' hyperthyroidism.

This clonotype appeared many times. The V call is TRBV10-3, the J call TRBJ1-5; D is ambiguous. With 3 bases removed from V and 9 bases from J, the gap between germline ends came to 9 bases. The CDR3 totals 12 residues. Germline V gene lookup returns CDR1 ENHRY and CDR2 SYGVKD. As DNA, the CDR3 is TGTGCCATCAGTGATCACGAGCGGCCCCAGCATTTT. Translation gives CAISDHERPQHF.

This clonotype was recorded many times. V usage is TRBV6-6 and J usage is TRBJ1-2, with 8 bases that match TRBD1. The germline V gene encodes CDR1 MNHNY and CDR2 SVGAGI (reference sequence). The V gene end was trimmed by 6 bases and the J gene end by 9 bases; junction bases not matched to a gene: 6. This CDR3 comprises 12 residues. The CDR3 loop reads CASSRQGISYTF. CDR3 DNA: TGTGCCAGCAGCAGACAGGGGATTAGCTACACCTTC.

The genes are TRBV7-2 and TRBJ2-7; 11 bases agree with TRBD2. The V and J ends lost 7 bases and 5 bases, in that order; junction bases with no gene match: 7. CDR1 SGHTA and CDR2 FQGNSA come from the germline V gene. The CDR3 has 14 residues. The CDR3 protein is CASTRVGLADEQYF. CDR3 sequence (DNA): TGTGCCAGCACCAGGGTGGGACTAGCGGACGAGCAGTACTTC. Full variable domain (rest looked up from reference TRBV7-2 and TRBJ2-7): GAGVSQSPSNKVTEKGKDVELRCDPISGHTALYWYRQSLGQGLEFLIYFQGNSAPDKSGLPSDRFSAERTGGSVSTLTIQRTQQEDSAVYLCASTRVGLADEQYFGPGTRLTVT.

A remark on this clonotype: A much larger clone is a single base away; this may be a read error. CDR3 DNA: TGTGCCGGCAGTTCAGGGACAGGGACCGGGGCCAACGTCCTGACTTTC. It encodes CAGSSGTGTGANVLTF. V gene TRBV12-3 or TRBV12-4 combines with J gene TRBJ2-6; TRBD1 matches at 9 bases. The CDR3 has 16 residues.

This clonotype was seen a handful of times. This chain connects TRBV7-2 to TRBJ1-1; D may be TRBD1 (5 bases). Germline V gives CDR1 SGHTA, CDR2 FQGNSA. There are 15 residues in the CDR3. Trimming removed 2 bases at V and 4 bases at J, with 14 bases between. The CDR3 sequence is CASSLFGGGGTEAFF. CDR3 DNA sequence: TGTGCCAGCAGCTTATTTGGGGGGGGGGGCACTGAAGCTTTCTTT. The full variable domain, in which reference TRBV7-2 and TRBJ1-1 provide the parts outside the CDR3, is GAGVSQSPSNKVTEKGKDVELRCDPISGHTALYWYRQSLGQGLEFLIYFQGNSAPDKSGLPSDRFSAERTGGSVSTLTIQRTQQEDSAVYLCASSLFGGGGTEAFFGQGTRLTVV.

As to this clonotype: This sequence may be a read error, since a much larger clone differs from it by one base. The CDR3 carries no conserved terminal phenylalanine or tryptophan, so it likely arises from a read error. The genes are TRBV15 and TRBJ2-5; 8 positions agree with TRBD2. The length of the CDR3 is 14 residues. CDR1 and CDR2 from the germline V gene are LNHNV and YYDKDF (reference sequence). V shed 7 bases, J shed 4 bases, and the junction held 8 bases outside the gene matches. CDR3 loop: CATNQAGEGETQYL. CDR3 nucleotides: TGTGCCACCAACCAAGCGGGAGAGGGAGAGACCCAGTACCTC.

Many counts were recorded for this clonotype. This chain connects TRBV19 to TRBJ2-2; 7 bases match TRBD1. J lost 0 bases, V lost 10 bases, and 5 bases had no gene match. Per the germline V gene, CDR1 is LNHDA and CDR2 is SQIVND (reference sequence). The CDR3 runs 14 residues. CDR3 in amino acids: CATRQGSNTGELFF. The CDR3 DNA is TGTGCCACACGACAGGGATCGAACACCGGGGAGCTGTTTTTT.

Note on this clonotype: A much more abundant neighbour one base away suggests this may be a read error. The gene calls are TRBV7-2 and TRBJ2-2; maybe TRBD2 (5 bases). Germline values: CDR1 SGHTA, CDR2 FQGNSA. V was clipped by 5 bases and J by 9 bases, with 22 bases between them. The CDR3 runs to 16 residues. CDR3 in DNA: TGTGCCAGCAGCCCCGGGATAGGGATGATTCTACGGGAGCTGTTTTTT. Translation gives CASSPGIGMILRELFF.

The count of this clonotype is one. This rearrangement joins TRBV10-2 to TRBJ2-2; weak D call: TRBD1 (5 bases). V was pared by 4 bases and J by 2 bases, with 17 bases between. The CDR3 spans 17 residues. Germline-derived CDR1 and CDR2 are WSHSY and SAAADI. This CDR3 reads CASSVIPGWDNTGELFF. CDR3 DNA: TGCGCCAGCAGTGTTATTCCAGGGTGGGATAACACCGGGGAGCTGTTTTTT.

V is TRBV5-1 and J is TRBJ2-3; 7 nucleotides align to TRBD2. Per germline, CDR1 SGHRS and CDR2 YFSETQ. V gave up 8 bases and J gave up 2 bases; unmatched junction bases: 8. The CDR3 runs to 14 residues. CDR3 region: CASRASGDTDTQYF. The CDR3 nucleotides read TGCGCCAGTCGTGCCAGCGGGGACACAGATACGCAGTATTTT.

Worth noting for this clonotype: This clone may be a read error of a much larger clone one base away. The chain couples TRBV15 to TRBJ2-7; tentative D call: TRBD2 (6 bases). V gave up 5 bases and J gave up 2 bases, with 19 bases separating them. The CDR3 is 16 amino acids. Germline V gene data show CDR1 as LNHNV and CDR2 as YYDKDF (reference sequence). The CDR3, as DNA: TGTGCCACCAGCTTAGCGGCCGTACTGGCAACCTACGAGCAGTACTTC. This sequence encodes CATSLAAVLATYEQYF.

This clonotype has just a few counts. The chain couples TRBV4-1 to TRBJ2-2, with D perhaps matching TRBD1 (5 bases). V lost 4 bases to trimming and J lost 7 bases, with 13 bases between them. The CDR3 contains 14 residues. CDR1 MGHRA and CDR2 YSYEKL come from the germline V gene. The CDR3 coding sequence is TGCGCCAGCAGCCTCAAAAGGGGCATCGGGGAGCTGTTTTTT. Residues: CASSLKRGIGELFF.

This clonotype has ten or more counts. The chain has TRBV7-8 and TRBJ2-7; 11 nucleotides agree with TRBD2. With V trimmed by 5 bases and J by 5 bases, 8 bases remained unmatched. The germline V gene has CDR1 SGHVS and CDR2 FQNEAQ. The length of the CDR3 is 15 residues. The CDR3: CASSISGGASHEQYF. Here the CDR3 DNA reads TGTGCCAGCAGCATTAGCGGGGGGGCATCCCACGAGCAGTACTTC.

This clonotype was recorded many times. The chain joins TRBV24-1 to TRBJ2-5; unclear D gene. This CDR3 is built from 16 residues. From germline, CDR1 is KGHDR and CDR2 SFDVKD. V was clipped by 4 bases and J by 5 bases, with 19 bases between them. The CDR3 is CATSDRTFSLAETQYF. In DNA form, the CDR3 reads TGTGCCACCAGTGACAGGACCTTCTCTCTCGCGGAGACCCAGTACTTC.